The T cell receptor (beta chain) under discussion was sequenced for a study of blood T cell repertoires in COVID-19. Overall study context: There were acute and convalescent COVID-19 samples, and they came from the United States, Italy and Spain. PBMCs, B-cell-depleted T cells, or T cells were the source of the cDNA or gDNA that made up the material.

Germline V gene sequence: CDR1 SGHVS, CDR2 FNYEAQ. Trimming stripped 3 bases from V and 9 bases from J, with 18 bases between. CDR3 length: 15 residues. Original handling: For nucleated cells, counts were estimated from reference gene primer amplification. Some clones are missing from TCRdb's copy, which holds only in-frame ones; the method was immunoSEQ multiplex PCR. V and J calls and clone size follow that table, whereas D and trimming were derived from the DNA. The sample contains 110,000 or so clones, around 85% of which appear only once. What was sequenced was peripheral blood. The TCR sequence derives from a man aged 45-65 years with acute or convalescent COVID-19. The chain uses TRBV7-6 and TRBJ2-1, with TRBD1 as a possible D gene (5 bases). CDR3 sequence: CASSFYPTDKAEQFF. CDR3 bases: TGTGCCAGCAGCTTTTATCCGACAGATAAGGCTGAGCAGTTCTTC.